The T cell receptor (beta chain) described here comes from a study of blood T cell repertoires in COVID-19. Germline trimming cut 0 bases from V and 13 bases from J; bases unmatched to any gene: 10. The CDR3 runs to 16 residues. Germline V lookup: CDR1 SGHTA, CDR2 FQGNSA. In the authors' methods: Estimated nucleated cell counts came from reference gene primer amplification. Libraries were prepared by immunoSEQ multiplex PCR; TCRdb keeps only in-frame clonotypes and omits some of them. That table gives V, J and clone size, and the DNA gave D and trimming. The sample yields 150,000 or so clones, 65% to 85% seen once. Clinical histories supplied by participants themselves formed the basis of cohort assignment.

The rearrangement uses TRBV7-2 and TRBJ1-6; 9 nucleotides align to TRBD1. The receptor was isolated from a woman in her forties or fifties in a cohort exposed to, infected with or recovered from COVID-19 (not recorded which). Sequencing used PBMCs or T cells enriched from blood (not recorded which). The CDR3 here is CASSLAIGTGLGPLHF. CDR3 DNA sequence: TGTGCCAGCAGCTTAGCGATTGGGACAGGGTTGGGGCCCCTCCACTTT.